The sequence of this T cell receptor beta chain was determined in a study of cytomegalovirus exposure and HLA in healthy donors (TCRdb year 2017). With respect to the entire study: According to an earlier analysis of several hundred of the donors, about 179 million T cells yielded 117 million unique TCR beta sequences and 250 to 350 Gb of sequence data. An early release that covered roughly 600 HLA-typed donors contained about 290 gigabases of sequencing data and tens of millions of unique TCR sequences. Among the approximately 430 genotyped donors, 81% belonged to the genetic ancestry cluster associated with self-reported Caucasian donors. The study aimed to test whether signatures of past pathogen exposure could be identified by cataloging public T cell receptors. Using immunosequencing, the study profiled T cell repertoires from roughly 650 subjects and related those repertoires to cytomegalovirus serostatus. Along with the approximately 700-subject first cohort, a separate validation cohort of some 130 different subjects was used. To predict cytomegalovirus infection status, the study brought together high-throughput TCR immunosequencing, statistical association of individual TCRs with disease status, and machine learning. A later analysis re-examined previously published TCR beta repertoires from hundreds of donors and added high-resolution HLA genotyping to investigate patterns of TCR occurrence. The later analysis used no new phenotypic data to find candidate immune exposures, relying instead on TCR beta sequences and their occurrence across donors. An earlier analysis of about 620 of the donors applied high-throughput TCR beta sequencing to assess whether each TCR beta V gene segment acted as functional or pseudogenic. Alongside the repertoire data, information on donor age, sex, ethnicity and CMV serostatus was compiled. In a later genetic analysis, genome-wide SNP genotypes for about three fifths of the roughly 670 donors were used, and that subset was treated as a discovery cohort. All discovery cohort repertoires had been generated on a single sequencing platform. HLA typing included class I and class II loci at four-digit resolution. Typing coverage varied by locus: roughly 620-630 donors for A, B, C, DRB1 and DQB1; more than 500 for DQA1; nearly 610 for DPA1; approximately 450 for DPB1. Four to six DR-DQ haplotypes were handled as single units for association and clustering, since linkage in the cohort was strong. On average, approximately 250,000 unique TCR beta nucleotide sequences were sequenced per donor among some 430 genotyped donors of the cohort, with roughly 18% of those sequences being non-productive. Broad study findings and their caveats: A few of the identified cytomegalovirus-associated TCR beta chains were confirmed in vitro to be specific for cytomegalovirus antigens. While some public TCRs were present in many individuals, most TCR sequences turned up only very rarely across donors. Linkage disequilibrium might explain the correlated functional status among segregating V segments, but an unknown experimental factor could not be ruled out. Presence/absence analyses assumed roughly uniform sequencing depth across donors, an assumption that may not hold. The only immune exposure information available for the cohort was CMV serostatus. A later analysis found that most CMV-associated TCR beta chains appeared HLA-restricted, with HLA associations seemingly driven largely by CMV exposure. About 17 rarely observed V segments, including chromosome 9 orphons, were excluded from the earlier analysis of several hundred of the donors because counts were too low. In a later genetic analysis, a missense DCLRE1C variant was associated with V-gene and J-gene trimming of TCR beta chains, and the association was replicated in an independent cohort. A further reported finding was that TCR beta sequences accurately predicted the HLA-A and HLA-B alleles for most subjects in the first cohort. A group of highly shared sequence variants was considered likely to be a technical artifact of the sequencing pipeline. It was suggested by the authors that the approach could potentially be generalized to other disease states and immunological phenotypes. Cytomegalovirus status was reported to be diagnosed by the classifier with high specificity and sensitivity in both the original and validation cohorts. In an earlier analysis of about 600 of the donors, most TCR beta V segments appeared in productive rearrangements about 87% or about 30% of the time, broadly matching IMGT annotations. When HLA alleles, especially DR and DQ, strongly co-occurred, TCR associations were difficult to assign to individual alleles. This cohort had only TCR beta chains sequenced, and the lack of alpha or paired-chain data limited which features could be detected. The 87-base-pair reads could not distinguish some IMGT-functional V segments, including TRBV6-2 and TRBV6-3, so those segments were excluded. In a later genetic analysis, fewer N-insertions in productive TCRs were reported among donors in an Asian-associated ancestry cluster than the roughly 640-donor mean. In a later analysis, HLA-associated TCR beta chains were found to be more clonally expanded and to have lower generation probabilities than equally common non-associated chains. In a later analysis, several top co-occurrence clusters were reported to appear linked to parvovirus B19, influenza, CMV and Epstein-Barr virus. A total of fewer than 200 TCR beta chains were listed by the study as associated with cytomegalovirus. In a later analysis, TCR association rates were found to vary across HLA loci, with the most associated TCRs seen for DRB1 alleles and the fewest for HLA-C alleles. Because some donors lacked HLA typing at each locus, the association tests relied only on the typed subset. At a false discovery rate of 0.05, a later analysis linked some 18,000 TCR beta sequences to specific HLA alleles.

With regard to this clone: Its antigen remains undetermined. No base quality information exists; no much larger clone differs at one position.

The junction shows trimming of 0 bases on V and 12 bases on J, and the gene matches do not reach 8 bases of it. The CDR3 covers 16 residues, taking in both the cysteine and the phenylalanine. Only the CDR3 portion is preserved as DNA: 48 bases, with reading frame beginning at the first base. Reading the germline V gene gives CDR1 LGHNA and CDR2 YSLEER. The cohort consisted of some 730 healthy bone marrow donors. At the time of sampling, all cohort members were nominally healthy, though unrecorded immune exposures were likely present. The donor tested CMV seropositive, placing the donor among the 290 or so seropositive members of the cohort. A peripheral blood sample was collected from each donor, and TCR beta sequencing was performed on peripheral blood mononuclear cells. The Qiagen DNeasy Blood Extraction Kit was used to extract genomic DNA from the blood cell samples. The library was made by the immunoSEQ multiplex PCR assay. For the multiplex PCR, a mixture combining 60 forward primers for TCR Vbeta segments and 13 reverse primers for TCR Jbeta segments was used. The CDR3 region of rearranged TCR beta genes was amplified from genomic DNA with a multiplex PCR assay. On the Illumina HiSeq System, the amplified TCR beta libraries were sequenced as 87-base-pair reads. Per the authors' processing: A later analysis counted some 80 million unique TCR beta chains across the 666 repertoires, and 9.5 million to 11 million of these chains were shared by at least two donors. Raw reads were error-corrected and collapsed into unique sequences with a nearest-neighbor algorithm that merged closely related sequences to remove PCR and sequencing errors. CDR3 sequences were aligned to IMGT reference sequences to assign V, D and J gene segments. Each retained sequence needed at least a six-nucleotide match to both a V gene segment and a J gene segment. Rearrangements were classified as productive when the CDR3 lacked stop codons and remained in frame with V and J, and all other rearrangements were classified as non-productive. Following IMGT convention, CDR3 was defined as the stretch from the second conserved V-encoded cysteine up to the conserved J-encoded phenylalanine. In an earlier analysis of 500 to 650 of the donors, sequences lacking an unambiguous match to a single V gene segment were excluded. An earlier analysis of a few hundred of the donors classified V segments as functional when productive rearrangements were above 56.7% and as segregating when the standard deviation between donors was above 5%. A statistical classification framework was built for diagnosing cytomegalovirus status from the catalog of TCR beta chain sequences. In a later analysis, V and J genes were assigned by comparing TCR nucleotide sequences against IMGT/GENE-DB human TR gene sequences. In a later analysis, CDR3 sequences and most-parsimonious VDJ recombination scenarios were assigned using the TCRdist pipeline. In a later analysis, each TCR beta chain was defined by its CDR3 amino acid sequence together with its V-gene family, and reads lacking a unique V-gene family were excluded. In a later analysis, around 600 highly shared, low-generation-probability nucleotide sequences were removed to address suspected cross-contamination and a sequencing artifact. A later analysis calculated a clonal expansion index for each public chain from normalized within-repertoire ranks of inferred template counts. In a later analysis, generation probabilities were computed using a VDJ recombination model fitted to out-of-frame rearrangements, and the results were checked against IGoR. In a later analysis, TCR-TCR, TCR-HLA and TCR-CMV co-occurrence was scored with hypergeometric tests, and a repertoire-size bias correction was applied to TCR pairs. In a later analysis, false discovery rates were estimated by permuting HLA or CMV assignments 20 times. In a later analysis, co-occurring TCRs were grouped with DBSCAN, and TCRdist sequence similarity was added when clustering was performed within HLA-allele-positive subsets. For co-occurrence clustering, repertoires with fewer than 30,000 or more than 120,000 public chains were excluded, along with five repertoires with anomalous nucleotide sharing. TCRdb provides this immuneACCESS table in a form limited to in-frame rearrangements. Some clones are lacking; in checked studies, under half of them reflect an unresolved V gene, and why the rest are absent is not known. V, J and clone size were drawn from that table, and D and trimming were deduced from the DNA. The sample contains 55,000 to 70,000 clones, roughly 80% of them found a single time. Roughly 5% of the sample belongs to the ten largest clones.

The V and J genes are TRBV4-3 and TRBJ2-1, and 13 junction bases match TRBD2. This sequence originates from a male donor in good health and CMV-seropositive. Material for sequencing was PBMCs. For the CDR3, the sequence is CASSQDFGLAGERQFF. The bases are TGCGCCAGCAGCCAAGATTTCGGACTAGCGGGGGAGCGGCAGTTCTTC.